The 25 T cell receptor beta chains in this list originate from one sample, sequenced in a study of blood T cell repertoires in COVID-19. The method was immunoSEQ multiplex PCR; TCRdb's version includes in-frame clones alone and lacks a portion of them. The sample carries around 180,000 clones, roughly 80% recorded once. Sample: PBMCs or T cells enriched from blood (not recorded which). Receptors were obtained from a man aged 50-59 years who had recovered from COVID-19.

This chain uses TRBV5-1 with TRBJ2-7, with D perhaps TRBD1 (5 bases). The CDR3 spans 18 residues. V lost 3 bases and J lost 7, with 29 bases in between. Looked up from germline, CDR1 is SGHRS and CDR2 is YFSETQ. In DNA form, the CDR3 reads TGCGCCAGCAGCTCGGTGGCCCGATTGGAGACCGAAGGGGTTGAGCAGTACTTC. It translates to CASSSVARLETEGVEQYF.

The rearrangement joins TRBV2 to TRBJ1-1, with 8 bases that match TRBD1. Germline V gene data show CDR1 as SNHLY and CDR2 as FYNNEI. This CDR3 is built from 15 residues. The V gene end was trimmed by 6 bases and the J gene end by 5 bases; junction bases not matched to a gene: 11. The CDR3 DNA follows: TGTGCCAGCAGGGGCCCAGGGGGCGCCGGAACTGAAGCTTTCTTT. The encoded protein is CASRGPGGAGTEAFF.

The CDR3 nucleotides are TGTGCCATCAGTGATGGCAGGGCAAACTACGAGCAGTACTTC. It translates to CAISDGRANYEQYF. The V and J genes are TRBV10-3 and TRBJ2-7; maybe TRBD1 (5 bases). Trimming left V 3 bases short and J 3 bases short, with 12 bases between. Germline lookup yields CDR1 ENHRY and CDR2 SYGVKD. This CDR3 has 14 amino acids.

The rearrangement joins TRBV5-1 to TRBJ2-7; TRBD2 aligns across 11 bases. After removal of 2 bases from V and 5 bases from J, the junction contained 6 bases not matched to a gene. Per germline, CDR1 SGHRS and CDR2 YFSETQ. This CDR3 comprises 15 residues. CDR3 sequence (DNA): TGCGCCAGCAGCTTTCAAGGACTAGCGGGCCACGAGCAGTACTTC. Amino acid sequence: CASSFQGLAGHEQYF.

The V and J genes are TRBV2 and TRBJ1-1, with 10 bases that match TRBD1. J was trimmed by 5 bases and V by 6 bases; bases with no gene match: 6. Looked up from germline, CDR1 is SNHLY and CDR2 is FYNNEI. This CDR3 region has 14 residues. In DNA form, the CDR3 reads TGTGCCAGCAGGACAGGGGGCGGGAGTACTGAAGCTTTCTTT. It translates to CASRTGGGSTEAFF. The full variable domain, rest sourced from reference TRBV2 and TRBJ1-1, is EPEVTQTPSHQVTQMGQEVILRCVPISNHLYFYWYRQILGQKVEFLVSFYNNEISEKSEIFDDQFSVERPDGSNFTLKIRSTKLEDSAMYFCASRTGGGSTEAFFGQGTRLTVV.

This chain uses TRBV29-1 with TRBJ2-3; D perhaps matches TRBD2 (6 bases). The CDR3 length is 13 residues. Trimming cost V 3 bases and J 6 bases, with 13 bases left between them. The germline gives CDR1 SQVTM, CDR2 ANQGSEA. CDR3: CSVDSASGDTQYF. DNA for the CDR3: TGCAGCGTTGACTCGGCCAGCGGGGATACGCAGTATTTT.

This clone was observed a single time. The chain is built from TRBV21-1 and TRBJ2-7; the table gives TRBD2 as D, unverified against the DNA. TRBV21-1 is reported as a pseudogene. The length of the CDR3 is 14 residues. The CDR3 DNA reads as TGTGCCAGCAGCAAAGAGGTGGCAGCGCGAGGGCAGTACTTC. Residues: CASSKEVAARGQYF.

This clone was counted a single time. The chain has TRBV11-2 and TRBJ2-5; D perhaps matches TRBD1 (6 bases). V lost 1 base and J lost 2, with 8 bases in between. Germline lookup yields CDR1 SGHAT and CDR2 FQNNGV. This CDR3 spans 14 amino acids. CDR3 sequence reads: CASSLVQGQETQYF. The CDR3 DNA follows: TGTGCCAGCAGCTTAGTACAGGGTCAAGAGACCCAGTACTTC.

V and J are TRBV5-5 and TRBJ2-4; TRBD2 matches 8 bases. The CDR3 spans 16 residues. V shed 4 bases and J 0 bases; nucleotides not matched to a gene: 6. Germline CDR1 and CDR2: SGHKS and YYEKEE (reference sequence). The chain's CDR3 is CASSPGGGLAKNIQYF. For the CDR3, the DNA is TGTGCCAGCAGCCCCGGGGGGGGACTAGCCAAAAACATTCAGTACTTC. Based on the CDR3 plus reference TRBV5-5 and TRBJ2-4, the full variable domain is DAGVTQSPTHLIKTRGQQVTLRCSPISGHKSVSWYQQVLGQGPQFIFQYYEKEERGRGNFPDRFSARQFPNYSSELNVNALLLGDSALYLCASSPGGGLAKNIQYFGAGTRLSVL.

The rearrangement joins TRBV7-3 to TRBJ2-2, with 7 bases aligning to TRBD1. The germline CDR1 and CDR2 sequences are SGHTA and FQGTGA. The ends lost 3 bases at V and 2 bases at J; junction bases unmatched: 6. The CDR3 has 16 amino acids. As DNA, the CDR3 is TGTGCCAGCAGCTTCGTAGGGGGCACTAACACCGGGGAGCTGTTTTTT. It translates to CASSFVGGTNTGELFF.

This chain uses TRBV29-1 with TRBJ2-3; the D gene is possibly TRBD1 (6 bases). Germline V gives CDR1 SQVTM, CDR2 ANQGSEA. The CDR3 sequence is 15 residues long. The V and J ends lost 5 bases and 3 bases respectively, with 18 bases between them. The DNA of the CDR3 is TGCAGCGTTACAATGAACAGGGAGCGGACAGATACGCAGTATTTT. Its translation is CSVTMNRERTDTQYF.

This clone showed up just once. The rearrangement links TRBV4-1 to TRBJ2-3; a possible D gene is TRBD1 (6 bases). This CDR3 is built from 14 residues. V lost 5 bases and J 2 bases, leaving 11 bases between the germline ends. Germline loops: CDR1 MGHRA, CDR2 YSYEKL. This CDR3 is CASSRDIYTDTQYF. As DNA, the CDR3 is TGCGCCAGCAGCAGGGACATTTACACAGATACGCAGTATTTT.

This clone was counted only a few times. J is TRBJ1-2 and V is TRBV3-1 (or the pseudogene TRBV3-2), with 11 bases matching TRBD1. V shed 4 bases, J shed 5 bases, and the junction held 9 bases outside the gene matches. Germline assignment: CDR1 LGHDT and CDR2 YNNKEL (reference sequence). This CDR3 comprises 16 residues. CDR3 DNA sequence: TGTGCCAGCAGCCCGGGACAGGGGGTAATGGGGTATGGCTACACCTTC. Encoded protein: CASSPGQGVMGYGYTF.

The rearrangement links TRBV7-2 to TRBJ2-1, with a possible D match to TRBD2 (7 bases). There are 16 residues in the CDR3. The V gene's germline CDR1 is SGHTA and CDR2 FQGNSA. Trimming pared 1 base from V and 4 bases from J, leaving 14 bases between. In DNA form, the CDR3 reads TGTGCCAGCAGCTTAGGGGTCGGGGGGCAATACAATGAGCAGTTCTTC. Protein product: CASSLGVGGQYNEQFF.

The genes are TRBV11-2 and TRBJ1-4, with 9 positions matching TRBD1. Germline lookup yields CDR1 SGHAT and CDR2 FQNNGV. This CDR3 has 13 residues. The trim removed 5 bases at V and 15 bases at J, leaving 10 bases unmatched. CDR3 DNA: TGTGCCAGCAGCCTTGTCGTGGGACAGGGCTTGTTTTTT. It codes for CASSLVVGQGLFF.

Written as DNA, the CDR3 is TGCGCCAGCAGCGCACCTGGGGAGGGTTCTTTCCGCTATGGCTACACCTTC. It yields the protein CASSAPGEGSFRYGYTF. The V gene is TRBV4-1, the J gene TRBJ1-2; D is undetermined. Trimming shortened V by 5 bases and J by 4 bases, and 23 bases separated the two germline ends. The CDR3 is made up of 17 amino acids. CDR1 and CDR2 from the germline V gene are MGHRA and YSYEKL.

The chain employs TRBV5-1 and TRBJ1-4; D gene unclear. The CDR3 consists of 15 residues. Germline lookup yields CDR1 SGHRS and CDR2 YFSETQ. V lost 0 bases and J lost 5, with 11 bases in between. Here the CDR3 DNA reads TGCGCCAGCAGCTTGGGGAGAGGGCTAAATGAAAAACTGTTTTTT. Its protein is CASSLGRGLNEKLFF.

J is TRBJ1-6 and V is TRBV6-6; TRBD1 agrees at 11 bases. V dropped 6 bases and J dropped 9; count of bases not matched to a gene: 7. CDR3 length: 15 residues. Germline V CDR1 and CDR2: MNHNY, SVGAGI (reference sequence). The CDR3 bases are TGTGCCAGCAGGGATACCGGGACAGGGGGTTCACCCCTCCACTTT. Protein: CASRDTGTGGSPLHF.

This clone was found once. The V and J genes are TRBV5-5 and TRBJ1-5, with D perhaps matching TRBD1 (5 bases). V lost 0 bases and J 2 bases, leaving 9 bases between the germline ends. Per the germline V gene, CDR1 is SGHKS and CDR2 is YYEKEE (reference sequence). This CDR3 contains 15 residues. CDR3 region: CASSLAAGGNQPQHF. As DNA, the CDR3 is TGTGCCAGCAGCTTGGCCGCGGGGGGCAATCAGCCCCAGCATTTT.

The gene calls are TRBV15 and TRBJ1-1; 7 bases fit TRBD1. V was pared by 1 base and J by 7 bases, with 3 bases of the junction left unmatched. This CDR3 contains 13 residues. Germline V CDR1 and CDR2: LNHNV, YYDKDF (reference sequence). Here the CDR3 reads CATSRGQGVEAFF. CDR3 DNA sequence: TGTGCCACCAGCAGAGGACAGGGAGTTGAAGCTTTCTTT.

The rearrangement uses TRBV4-1 and TRBJ1-6; possible D gene TRBD1, 5 bases. The CDR3 is made up of 18 amino acids. Looked up from germline, CDR1 is MGHRA and CDR2 is YSYEKL. Between the trimmed V and J ends, which lost 6 bases and 7 bases, there was a span of 25 bases. CDR3 region: CASSDQGGRSGSNSPLHF. CDR3 in DNA: TGCGCCAGCAGTGATCAGGGCGGGAGATCTGGTTCGAATTCACCCCTCCACTTT.

The chain links TRBV4-1 to TRBJ1-1, with 7 bases aligning to TRBD1. The CDR3 is made up of 17 amino acids. Germline trimming cut 4 bases from V and 0 bases from J; bases unmatched to any gene: 11. CDR1 and CDR2 (germline): MGHRA, YSYEKL. CDR3 DNA: TGCGCCAGCAGCCGGTCAGGGACAGACTTACTGAACACTGAAGCTTTCTTT. The encoded protein is CASSRSGTDLLNTEAFF.

The sample holds one count of this clone. The rearrangement joins TRBV6-5 to TRBJ2-7, with D tentatively TRBD1 (6 bases). The V end was cut by 2 bases, the J end by 2 bases, with 16 bases between. CDR3 length equals 16 residues. The V gene's germline CDR1 is MNHEY and CDR2 SVGAGI. CDR3 amino acids: CASSYGAGTLTYEQYF. The CDR3 bases are TGTGCCAGCAGTTACGGTGCAGGGACACTCACCTACGAGCAGTACTTC.

This clone was detected many times. The V call is TRBV5-1, the J call TRBJ1-3; TRBD1 is a possible D gene (6 bases). The CDR3 runs 16 residues. V lost 4 bases and J lost 1, with 15 bases in between. In germline, CDR1 is SGHRS, CDR2 YFSETQ. The CDR3 bases are TGCGCCAGCAGCCCCGGGCAACAGGGTTCTGGAAACACCATATATTTT. Protein product: CASSPGQQGSGNTIYF.

This clone came up a few times. The chain employs TRBV27 and TRBJ1-5; 8 positions match TRBD1. The CDR3 is 15 residues long. V dropped 8 bases and J dropped 2; count of bases not matched to a gene: 8. CDR1 is MNHEY and CDR2 is SMNVEV in the germline V gene (reference sequence). The CDR3 loop reads CASSWTGSGNQPQHF. In DNA, the CDR3 is TGTGCCAGCTCGTGGACAGGGAGTGGCAATCAGCCCCAGCATTTT.